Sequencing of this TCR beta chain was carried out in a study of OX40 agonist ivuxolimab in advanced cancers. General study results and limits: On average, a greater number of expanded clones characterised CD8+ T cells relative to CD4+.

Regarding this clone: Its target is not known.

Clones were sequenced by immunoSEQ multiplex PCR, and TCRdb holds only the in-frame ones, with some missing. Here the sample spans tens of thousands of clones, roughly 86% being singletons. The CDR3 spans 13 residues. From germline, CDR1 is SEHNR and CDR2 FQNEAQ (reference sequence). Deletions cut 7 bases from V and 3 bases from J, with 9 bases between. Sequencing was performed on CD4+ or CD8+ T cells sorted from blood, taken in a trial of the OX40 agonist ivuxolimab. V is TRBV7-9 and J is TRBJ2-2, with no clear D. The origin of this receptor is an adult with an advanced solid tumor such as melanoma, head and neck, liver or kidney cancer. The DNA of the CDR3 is TGTGCCAGCATCAGATCAGACACCGGGGAGCTGTTTTTT. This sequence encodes CASIRSDTGELFF.